Listed below are T cell receptor beta chains from one sample, sequenced in a study of T-cell memory formation after mild COVID-19. A single record per CDR3 protein comes from TCRdb applying MiXCR to the 5' RACE reads. This table has approximately 300,000 distinct CDR3 sequences, around 15% appearing once. Material: PBMCs or a T cell subset sorted from them (not recorded which). The source is a man aged 18 to 35 who had mild COVID-19 (a few samples of this study predate the infection). Cell type and time point are not known. Each CDR3 is given with its conserved first and last residue. A D gene is named only where the DNA matches it firmly. Size values are once, few and many counts, or a class for expanded clones, and some rows have none.

J gene | V gene | clone size | D gene | CDR3 protein | CDR3 DNA
TRBJ2-5 | TRBV7-2 | few | TRBD1 | CASSSTGGLETQYF | TGTGCCAGCAGTTCGACAGGGGGCTTGGAGACCCAGTACTTC
TRBJ2-7 | TRBV4-1 | . | . | CASSQGDRSSYEQYF | TGCGCCAGCAGCCAAGGAGATCGATCCTCCTACGAGCAGTACTTC
TRBJ2-7 | TRBV20-1 | few | . | CSARDGSYEQYF | TGCAGTGCTAGAGACGGGTCCTACGAGCAGTACTTC
TRBJ1-4 | TRBV10-3 | . | . | CAISDQGFLPTNEKLFF | TGTGCCATCAGTGACCAGGGGTTTCTACCAACTAATGAAAAACTGTTTTTT
TRBJ2-7 | TRBV2 | . | . | CASSEAEQYF | TGTGCCAGCAGTGAAGCGGAGCAGTACTTC
TRBJ2-7 | TRBV25-1 | . | . | CASSATGYEQYF | TGTGCCAGCAGTGCAACAGGCTACGAGCAGTACTTC
TRBJ1-3 | TRBV6-1 | few | TRBD1 | CASSATGGPRNTIYF | TGTGCCAGCAGTGCGACAGGGGGCCCTAGAAACACCATATATTTT
TRBJ2-4 | TRBV4-1 | medium-sized | . | CATSGAGFLAKNIQYF | TGCGCCACCTCGGGTGCGGGCTTTCTGGCCAAAAACATTCAGTACTTC
TRBJ2-3 | TRBV5-6 | few | . | CASSLLRATQYF | TGTGCCAGCAGCTTGCTCAGGGCGACGCAGTATTTT
TRBJ2-1 | TRBV5-1 | few | . | CASSLVQLAYNEQFF | TGCGCCAGCAGCTTGGTTCAGCTAGCCTACAATGAGCAGTTCTTC
TRBJ2-2 | TRBV7-2 | few | . | CASSRNRHTGELFF | TGTGCCAGCAGCCGTAATCGGCACACCGGGGAGCTGTTTTTT
TRBJ2-7 | TRBV29-1 | few | . | CSTGGNLNEQYF | TGCAGCACTGGGGGCAATCTTAACGAGCAGTACTTC
TRBJ2-3 | TRBV7-2 | few | . | CASSWGRGSDTQYF | TGTGCCAGCAGCTGGGGGAGGGGGAGTGATACGCAGTATTTT
TRBJ1-2 | TRBV9 | . | TRBD1 | CASSASGTGWGGYTF | TGTGCCAGCAGCGCCTCCGGGACAGGGTGGGGTGGCTACACCTTC
TRBJ1-2 | TRBV14 | few | . | CASSQDRAGNGYGYTF | TGTGCCAGCAGCCAAGATCGGGCAGGGAATGGCTATGGCTACACCTTC
TRBJ1-5 | TRBV6-2/TRBV6-3 | few | . | CASRPGQLYNQPQHF | TGTGCCAGCAGACCTGGACAGTTATACAATCAGCCCCAGCATTTT
TRBJ2-4 | TRBV4-3 | many | TRBD1 | CASSQETGGGVALAKNIQYF | TGCGCCAGCAGCCAGGAGACAGGGGGCGGAGTGGCTCTAGCCAAAAACATTCAGTACTTC
TRBJ2-3 | TRBV12-3/TRBV12-4 | . | TRBD2 | CASRRTSGRTDTQYF | TGTGCCAGCAGACGTACTAGCGGACGCACAGATACGCAGTATTTT
TRBJ1-1 | TRBV10-3 | . | . | CAIRTGLTNTEAFF | TGTGCCATCAGGACGGGACTTACGAACACTGAAGCTTTCTTT
TRBJ2-2 | TRBV28 | . | TRBD2 | CATRASGNTGELFF | TGTGCCACAAGGGCTAGCGGGAACACCGGGGAGCTGTTTTTT
TRBJ1-6 | TRBV7-9 | few | TRBD1 | CASSFTGALNSPLHF | TGTGCCAGCAGCTTCACAGGGGCCCTTAATTCACCCCTCCACTTT
TRBJ2-7 | TRBV10-2 | . | . | CASSEESLSSYF | TGCGCCAGCAGTGAGGAATCCCTGAGTTCGTACTTC
TRBJ2-5 | TRBV3-1 | . | . | CASSQGRPVGTQYF | TGTGCCAGCAGCCAAGGGCGGCCAGTGGGGACCCAGTACTTC
TRBJ2-3 | TRBV20-1 | . | . | CSARGFLANSSDTQYF | TGCAGTGCTAGGGGCTTTCTAGCAAATAGCTCCGATACGCAGTATTTT
TRBJ2-1 | TRBV7-8 | few | TRBD1 | CASSLAGGGQGAYYNEQFF | TGTGCCAGCAGCTTAGCGGGGGGAGGACAGGGAGCGTATTACAATGAGCAGTTCTTC
TRBJ2-2 | TRBV7-3 | few | TRBD1 | CASSRTGTGPNTGELFF | TGTGCCAGCAGCCGTACCGGGACAGGACCCAACACCGGGGAGCTGTTTTTT
TRBJ1-5 | TRBV7-2 | . | . | CASSSRDNQPQHF | TGTGCCAGCAGCTCGAGGGACAATCAGCCCCAGCATTTT
TRBJ1-2 | TRBV7-9 | . | . | CASSLDPDDYGYTF | TGTGCCAGCAGCTTAGATCCCGATGACTATGGCTACACCTTC
TRBJ2-2 | TRBV4-3 | . | TRBD1 | CASSPDEGAGTGELFF | TGCGCCAGCAGTCCAGATGAGGGGGCCGGTACCGGGGAGCTGTTTTTT
TRBJ1-6 | TRBV7-2 | . | . | CASRPGNSPLHF | TGTGCCAGCAGACCGGGTAATTCACCCCTCCACTTT
TRBJ1-6 | TRBV6-4 | . | . | CASSPKARQGTSPLHF | TGTGCCAGCAGTCCCAAAGCTAGGCAGGGGACTTCACCCCTCCACTTT
TRBJ2-6 | TRBV14 | . | . | CASSQDPWANVLTF | TGTGCCAGCAGCCAAGATCCGTGGGCCAACGTCCTGACTTTC
TRBJ2-7 | TRBV7-2 | many | TRBD1 | CASSLSYSGTVSYEQYF | TGTGCCAGCAGCTTAAGTTACTCCGGGACAGTATCCTACGAGCAGTACTTC
TRBJ1-6 | TRBV20-1 | . | . | CSARGRGYNSPLHF | TGCAGTGCTAGGGGGCGCGGGTATAATTCACCCCTCCACTTT
TRBJ2-3 | TRBV10-3 | . | . | CAISDQGGSDTQYF | TGTGCCATCAGTGATCAGGGGGGCTCAGATACGCAGTATTTT
TRBJ1-1 | TRBV12-3/TRBV12-4 | . | . | CASSLGPSTEAFF | TGTGCCAGCAGTTTAGGCCCGAGCACTGAAGCTTTCTTT
TRBJ2-5 | TRBV12-3/TRBV12-4 | many | . | CASSPGQKETQYF | TGTGCCAGCAGCCCTGGACAGAAGGAGACCCAGTACTTC
TRBJ2-3 | TRBV7-2 | many | TRBD2 | CASREVDTQYF | TGTGCCAGCCGGGAGGTAGATACGCAGTATTTT
TRBJ2-1 | TRBV7-6 | few | . | CASSPQGEAYNEQFF | TGTGCCAGCAGCCCGCAGGGGGAGGCCTACAATGAGCAGTTCTTC